Listed below are T cell receptor beta chains from one sample, sequenced in a study of read filtering for tumor transcriptome and immune sequencing. TCRdb analysed the reads with MiXCR anew, one entry per CDR3 protein. The profile shows approximately 62,000 distinct CDR3 sequences, 15% to 20% of them singletons. Sequenced material: a population of CD138-negative cells sorted from bone marrow. Every receptor here comes from a donor aged 40 or older with multiple myeloma. The CDR3 runs from the conserved cysteine through the conserved F or W. Each record gives: CDR3 length, J gene, clone size, D gene, V gene, CDR3 DNA, CDR3 protein. A D gene is named only where the DNA matches it firmly. Expanded clones are given a class, and other clones once, few, many or no size at all.

length: 15; J: TRBJ2-7; size: many; D: TRBD2; V: TRBV20-1; DNA: TGCAGTGCGGGGAGGGGCGGATTATCTTCCTACGAGCAGTACTTC; CDR3: CSAGRGGLSSYEQYF
length: 16; J: TRBJ1-1; size: few; D: .; V: TRBV21-1; DNA: TGTGCCAGACCTGCTAGGGGGGGCCCCAAGAACACTGAAGCTTTCTTT; CDR3: CARPARGGPKNTEAFF
length: 15; J: TRBJ2-7; size: many; D: .; V: TRBV6-1; DNA: TGTGCCAGCAGTGAAGAAAGGGGTCATTCCTACGAGCAGTACTTC; CDR3: CASSEERGHSYEQYF
length: 15; J: TRBJ1-2; size: .; D: .; V: TRBV12-3/TRBV12-4; DNA: TGTGCCAGCAGCGATATGGGGGGATATAACTATGGCTACACCTTC; CDR3: CASSDMGGYNYGYTF
length: 12; J: TRBJ2-5; size: many; D: .; V: TRBV7-9; DNA: TGTGCCAGCAGCCCGATGGGGGAGACCCAGTACTTC; CDR3: CASSPMGETQYF
length: 10; J: TRBJ2-3; size: many; D: .; V: TRBV29-1; DNA: TGCAGCGTTAATACGGATACGCAGTATTTT; CDR3: CSVNTDTQYF
length: 15; J: TRBJ2-5; size: .; D: .; V: TRBV5-5; DNA: TGTGCCGGCAGCCTAGAGATTTTGTGGCAAGAGACCCAGTACTTC; CDR3: CAGSLEILWQETQYF
length: 14; J: TRBJ2-1; size: medium-sized; D: TRBD1; V: TRBV5-6; DNA: TGTGCCAGCAGCCCGCCGGGACAGGGGCTAGAGCAGTTCTTC; CDR3: CASSPPGQGLEQFF
length: 15; J: TRBJ2-2; size: many; D: .; V: TRBV3-2; DNA: TGTGCCAGCAGCCCCGGGAGGTCGAACACCGGGGAGCTGTTTTTT; CDR3: CASSPGRSNTGELFF
length: 16; J: TRBJ2-2; size: many; D: .; V: TRBV5-1; DNA: TGCGCCAGCAGCTTACAGGGAGATTCGAACACCGGGGAGCTGTTTTTT; CDR3: CASSLQGDSNTGELFF
length: 14; J: TRBJ2-3; size: many; D: .; V: TRBV11-2; DNA: TGTGCCAGCAGCCCTCTGGGGAGCACAGATACGCAGTATTTT; CDR3: CASSPLGSTDTQYF
length: 15; J: TRBJ2-7; size: many; D: TRBD2; V: TRBV7-6; DNA: TGTGCCAGCAGCCCCAGCGGGAGGGTACCCTACGAGCAGTACTTC; CDR3: CASSPSGRVPYEQYF
length: 14; J: TRBJ2-5; size: many; D: TRBD1; V: TRBV11-1; DNA: TGTGCCAGCAGCATAAGGACAGGGTGGGAGACCCAGTACTTC; CDR3: CASSIRTGWETQYF
length: 15; J: TRBJ2-5; size: many; D: TRBD1; V: TRBV11-2; DNA: TGTGCCAGCAGCTGGGGGGGGACAGGGCGAGAGACCCAGTACTTC; CDR3: CASSWGGTGRETQYF
length: 14; J: TRBJ2-2; size: many; D: .; V: TRBV20-1; DNA: TGCAGTGCCAGAACGAGAGGCGCGAACGGGGAGCTGTTTTTT; CDR3: CSARTRGANGELFF
length: 14; J: TRBJ1-5; size: many; D: .; V: TRBV7-9; DNA: TGTGCCAGCAGCCACAGCCCCAGGGTTGAGTCCCAGCATTTT; CDR3: CASSHSPRVESQHF
length: 11; J: TRBJ2-7; size: many; D: .; V: TRBV28; DNA: TGTGCCAGCAGTTTTCTGGCCGAGCAGTACTTC; CDR3: CASSFLAEQYF
length: 14; J: TRBJ2-5; size: many; D: .; V: TRBV12-3/TRBV12-4; DNA: TGTGCCAGCAGTTTTTCCCCTAGCGCAGAGACCCAGTACTTC; CDR3: CASSFSPSAETQYF
length: 13; J: TRBJ2-7; size: many; D: .; V: TRBV3-1; DNA: TGTGCCAGCAGCCAACAGGTTAGCCACGAGCAGTACTTC; CDR3: CASSQQVSHEQYF
length: 13; J: TRBJ2-7; size: many; D: TRBD1; V: TRBV2; DNA: TGTGCCAGCAGTGGAGACAGGGACTACGAGCAGTACTTC; CDR3: CASSGDRDYEQYF
length: 15; J: TRBJ2-1; size: many; D: TRBD2; V: TRBV3-1; DNA: TGTGCCAGCAGCCAAGAAGCGGGAGGTATCAATGAGCAGTTCTTC; CDR3: CASSQEAGGINEQFF
length: 14; J: TRBJ1-3; size: many; D: .; V: TRBV7-9; DNA: TGTGCCAGCAGCTTAGGACAGGCTGGAAACACCATATATTTT; CDR3: CASSLGQAGNTIYF
length: 13; J: TRBJ1-1; size: many; D: TRBD1; V: TRBV29-1; DNA: TGCAGCGTCGCCGGACAGGCCAACACTGAAGCTTTCTTT; CDR3: CSVAGQANTEAFF
length: 16; J: TRBJ2-3; size: many; D: TRBD1; V: TRBV29-1; DNA: TGCAGCGTCGGGCAAACCGGGACAGGGAGCTTAGATACGCAGTATTTT; CDR3: CSVGQTGTGSLDTQYF
length: 17; J: TRBJ2-5; size: many; D: TRBD2; V: TRBV7-9; DNA: TGTGCCAGCAGCTTCCAACTAGCGGGGAGGATTCAAGAGACCCAGTACTTC; CDR3: CASSFQLAGRIQETQYF
length: 16; J: TRBJ2-3; size: few; D: TRBD2; V: TRBV2; DNA: TGTGCCAGCAGTCCTACTAGCGGGGGCCTCACAGATACGCAGTATTTT; CDR3: CASSPTSGGLTDTQYF
length: 13; J: TRBJ1-4; size: many; D: TRBD1; V: TRBV29-1; DNA: TGCAGCGTGTCGGGACAGGTCAACGAAAAACTGTTTTTT; CDR3: CSVSGQVNEKLFF
length: 15; J: TRBJ2-1; size: many; D: .; V: TRBV9; DNA: TGTGCCAGCAGCCCAGAGGCCGGGGCAGCCAATGAGCAGTTCTTC; CDR3: CASSPEAGAANEQFF
length: 15; J: TRBJ2-1; size: medium-sized; D: .; V: TRBV18; DNA: TGTGCCAGCTCACCAGGGCTAGCGAGTACCACTGAGCAGTTCTTC; CDR3: CASSPGLASTTEQFF
length: 12; J: TRBJ2-7; size: many; D: .; V: TRBV7-9; DNA: TGTGCCAGCAGCTTCCTGGGCCGCGAGCAGTACTTC; CDR3: CASSFLGREQYF
length: 13; J: TRBJ2-7; size: .; D: .; V: TRBV7-2; DNA: TGTGTCAGCATCTTCGCGTCCCAATACGAGCAGTACTTC; CDR3: CVSIFASQYEQYF
length: 16; J: TRBJ2-3; size: many; D: TRBD2; V: TRBV7-9; DNA: TGTGCCAGCAGCCCCCCCGGGAGGGCGTCGGGTGATACGCAGTATTTT; CDR3: CASSPPGRASGDTQYF
length: 14; J: TRBJ2-1; size: .; D: .; V: TRBV19; DNA: TGTGCCAGTAGTAGCAGCAGCTCCTACAATGAGCAGTTCTTC; CDR3: CASSSSSSYNEQFF
length: 17; J: TRBJ2-3; size: few; D: TRBD2; V: TRBV29-1; DNA: TGCAGCGTTGAATTTCGACTAGCGGGAAGGGTGGCAGATACGCAGTATTTT; CDR3: CSVEFRLAGRVADTQYF
length: 15; J: TRBJ2-3; size: many; D: .; V: TRBV5-1; DNA: TGCGCCAGCAGCTTGGAGGGCCCCAACACAGATACGCAGTATTTT; CDR3: CASSLEGPNTDTQYF
length: 15; J: TRBJ2-1; size: many; D: .; V: TRBV5-6; DNA: TGTGCCAGCAGCAGCGGACCTTCGCCCGCAAATGAGCAGTTCTTC; CDR3: CASSSGPSPANEQFF
length: 14; J: TRBJ1-1; size: many; D: .; V: TRBV6-6; DNA: TGTGCCAGCGTTCCCCAGGGGCAATCCACTGAAGCTTTCTTT; CDR3: CASVPQGQSTEAFF
length: 17; J: TRBJ2-1; size: many; D: .; V: TRBV5-1; DNA: TGCGCCAGCAGCGCTAGAAGCAAGGGGGAGGGGGGAGATGAGCAGTTCTTC; CDR3: CASSARSKGEGGDEQFF
length: 14; J: TRBJ2-1; size: medium-sized; D: TRBD2; V: TRBV10-3; DNA: TGTGCCATCAGTAATCAGCGGGAGATCAATGAGCAGTTCTTC; CDR3: CAISNQREINEQFF
length: 15; J: TRBJ2-1; size: .; D: TRBD2; V: TRBV11-3; DNA: TGTGCCAGCAGCTTAGTTAGCGGGCAGGACAATGGGCAGTTCTTC; CDR3: CASSLVSGQDNGQFF
length: 13; J: TRBJ2-1; size: .; D: .; V: TRBV7-2; DNA: TGTGCCAGCAGCTTAGCGGTAGAACGAAAGCAGTTCTTC; CDR3: CASSLAVERKQFF